A selection of T cell receptor beta chains follows, all from one sample in a study of regulatory T cells in long-lasting Graves disease. Each CDR3 protein is one row after TCRdb ran MiXCR on the multiplex PCR reads. The sample lists around 250,000 distinct CDR3 sequences; 18% were seen once. This sample also appeared in a second study, on T cells in Graves' hyperthyroidism and ophthalmopathy.

Sequenced here: peripheral blood mononuclear cells (PBMCs), sampled at new diagnosis, from a patient treated with antithyroid drugs. The receptor set was obtained from a woman in her 30s with Graves disease. CDR3s leave out the opening cysteine and the closing phenylalanine or tryptophan. Each record gives: J gene, clone size, V gene, CDR3 protein. Size tells how often a clone was seen (once, few, many) or the class of an expanded clone, and some rows leave it out.

>TRBJ2-7|many|TRBV7-3
ASSSQGADEQY
>TRBJ1-2|.|TRBV5-4
ASSGDPGQRFGYT
>TRBJ1-6|many|TRBV4-1
ASSQGIQGVAYNSPLH
>TRBJ2-5|.|TRBV11-2
ASSLVAGTSETQY
>TRBJ1-1|many|TRBV6-1
ASSLTGKRQRAEAF
>TRBJ1-1|many|TRBV6-5
ASSYSGVSPEAF
>TRBJ1-2|many|TRBV13
ASSLGDSRGRYGYT
>TRBJ1-5|many|TRBV6-1
ASSPTQGAIAGNQPQH
>TRBJ1-6|.|TRBV7-9
ASSFAGTRNSPLH
>TRBJ2-5|many|TRBV10-3
AIRGGSSGPNSLQETQY
>TRBJ2-7|many|TRBV3-1
ASSQELVSYEQY
>TRBJ2-5|.|TRBV11-2
ASSVPGQETQY
>TRBJ1-1|few|TRBV4-1
ASSQDREGNTEAF
>TRBJ2-2|.|TRBV20-1
SARSAGTQNTGELF
>TRBJ2-7|many|TRBV2
ASSERTGNPYEQY
>TRBJ1-5|.|TRBV6-1
ASSERPVNQPQH
>TRBJ1-6|many|TRBV6-1
ASTGGSSPLH
>TRBJ2-2|.|TRBV30
AWSRDGLAANTGELF
>TRBJ2-2|many|TRBV11-2
ASSLWVAGDTGELF
>TRBJ2-5|.|TRBV7-9
ASSSFQGAETQY
>TRBJ2-1|many|TRBV15
ATNNRDSDEQF
>TRBJ1-1|many|TRBV12-3/TRBV12-4
ASRWTGLKGEAF
>TRBJ2-1|.|TRBV7-9
ASSRRPFLAEDSYNEQF
>TRBJ1-4|many|TRBV7-9
ASSPRLRKEKLF
>TRBJ1-6|many|TRBV20-1
SARSGTGVVNSPLH
>TRBJ2-5|.|TRBV24-1
ATSEGGLQETQY
>.|many|TRBV27
ASSSISGGAETQY